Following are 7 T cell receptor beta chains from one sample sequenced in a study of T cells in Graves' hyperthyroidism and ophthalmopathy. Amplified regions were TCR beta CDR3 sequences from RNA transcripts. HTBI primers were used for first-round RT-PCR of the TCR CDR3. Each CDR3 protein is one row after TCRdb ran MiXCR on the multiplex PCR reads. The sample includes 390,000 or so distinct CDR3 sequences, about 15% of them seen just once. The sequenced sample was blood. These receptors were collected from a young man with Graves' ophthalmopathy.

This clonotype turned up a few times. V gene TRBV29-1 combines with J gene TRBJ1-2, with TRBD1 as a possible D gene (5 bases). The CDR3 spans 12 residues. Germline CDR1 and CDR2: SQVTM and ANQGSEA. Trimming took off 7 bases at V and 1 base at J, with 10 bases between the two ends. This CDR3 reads CSAVGGNYGYTF. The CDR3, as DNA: TGCAGCGCCGTGGGGGGTAACTATGGCTACACCTTC.

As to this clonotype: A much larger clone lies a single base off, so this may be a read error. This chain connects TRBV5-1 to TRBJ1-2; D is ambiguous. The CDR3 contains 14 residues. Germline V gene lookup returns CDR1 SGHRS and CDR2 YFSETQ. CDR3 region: CAGSSLVSAYGYTF. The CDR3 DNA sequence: TGCGCCGGCAGCTCACTGGTTAGTGCCTATGGCTACACCTTC.

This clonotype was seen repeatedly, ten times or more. In DNA form, the CDR3 reads TGCGCCAGCAGCTTCCGGGGTTCGCGGACCGTCCATCGCACCGGGGAGCTGTTTTTT. This gives the protein CASSFRGSRTVHRTGELFF. This sequence joins TRBV5-1 and TRBJ2-2, with D maybe TRBD2 (5 bases). This CDR3 spans 19 amino acids. The V and J ends lost 2 bases and 4 bases respectively, with 24 bases between them. CDR1 SGHRS and CDR2 YFSETQ come from the germline V gene.

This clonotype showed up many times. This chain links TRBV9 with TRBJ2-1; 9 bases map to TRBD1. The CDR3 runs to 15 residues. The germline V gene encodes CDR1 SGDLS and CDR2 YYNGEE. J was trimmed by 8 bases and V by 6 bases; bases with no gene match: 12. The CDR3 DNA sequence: TGTGCCAGCACCCCCCGGGACAGGGTATGGGATGAGCAGTTCTTC. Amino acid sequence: CASTPRDRVWDEQFF.

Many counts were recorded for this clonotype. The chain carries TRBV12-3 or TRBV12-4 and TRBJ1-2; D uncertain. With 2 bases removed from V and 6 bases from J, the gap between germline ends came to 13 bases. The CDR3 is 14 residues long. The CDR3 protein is CASSLQPQVDGYTF. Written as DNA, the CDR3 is TGTGCCAGCAGTTTACAGCCCCAGGTGGATGGCTACACCTTC.

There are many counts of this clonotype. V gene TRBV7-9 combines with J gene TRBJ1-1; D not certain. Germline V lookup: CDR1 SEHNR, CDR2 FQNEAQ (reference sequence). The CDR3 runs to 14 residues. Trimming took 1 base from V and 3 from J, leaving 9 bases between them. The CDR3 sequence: CASSLEGLDTEAFF. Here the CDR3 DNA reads TGTGCCAGCAGCTTAGAAGGTCTGGACACTGAAGCTTTCTTT. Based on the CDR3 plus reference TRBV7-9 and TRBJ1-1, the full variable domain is DTGVSQNPRHKITKRGQNVTFRCDPISEHNRLYWYRQTLGQGPEFLTYFQNEAQLEKSRLLSDRFSAERPKGSFSTLEIQRTEQGDSAMYLCASSLEGLDTEAFFGQGTRLTVV.

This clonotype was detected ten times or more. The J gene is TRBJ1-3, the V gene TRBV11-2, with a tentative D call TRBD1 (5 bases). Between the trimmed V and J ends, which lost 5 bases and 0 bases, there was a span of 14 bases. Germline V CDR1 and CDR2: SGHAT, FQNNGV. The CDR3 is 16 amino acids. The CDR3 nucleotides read TGTGCCAGCAGCACAGGAGGGATCGGCTCTGGAAACACCATATATTTT. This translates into CASSTGGIGSGNTIYF.